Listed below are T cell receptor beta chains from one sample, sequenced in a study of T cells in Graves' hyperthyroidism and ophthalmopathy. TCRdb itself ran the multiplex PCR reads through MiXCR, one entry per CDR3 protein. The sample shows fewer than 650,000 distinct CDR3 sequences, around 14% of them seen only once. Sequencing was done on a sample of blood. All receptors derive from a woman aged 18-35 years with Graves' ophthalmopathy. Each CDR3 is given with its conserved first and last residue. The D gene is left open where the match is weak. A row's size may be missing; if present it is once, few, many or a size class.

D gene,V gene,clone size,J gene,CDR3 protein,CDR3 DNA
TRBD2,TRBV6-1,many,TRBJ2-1,CASSRTRLAVYNEQFF,TGTGCCAGCAGCCGAACAAGGCTAGCGGTTTACAATGAGCAGTTCTTC
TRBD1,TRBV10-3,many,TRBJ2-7,CAISGGQDYEQYF,TGTGCCATCAGTGGGGGACAGGACTACGAGCAGTACTTC
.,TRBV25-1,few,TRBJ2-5,CASSEVRGGQETQYF,TGTGCCAGCAGTGAAGTACGGGGCGGCCAAGAGACCCAGTACTTC
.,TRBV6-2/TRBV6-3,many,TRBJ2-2,CASSYSYLRGYTGELFF,TGTGCCAGCAGTTACTCATATTTGAGAGGTTACACCGGGGAGCTGTTTTTT
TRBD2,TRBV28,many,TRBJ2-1,CATSWLAGGYEQFF,TGTGCCACCTCGTGGCTAGCGGGAGGGTATGAGCAGTTCTTC
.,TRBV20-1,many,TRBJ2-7,CSAKDTHYEQYF,TGCAGTGCGAAGGACACTCACTACGAGCAGTACTTC
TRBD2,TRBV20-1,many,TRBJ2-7,CSATGTGTSGTRPYEQYF,TGCAGTGCTACAGGAACCGGGACTAGCGGGACGAGACCGTACGAGCAGTACTTC
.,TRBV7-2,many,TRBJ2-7,CASSTREFAYEQYF,TGTGCCAGCAGCACCCGGGAGTTCGCCTACGAGCAGTACTTC
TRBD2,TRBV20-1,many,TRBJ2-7,CSARAGLAGYEQYF,TGCAGTGCTAGGGCGGGACTAGCGGGGTACGAGCAGTACTTC
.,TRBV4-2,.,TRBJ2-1,CASSQDYREHYNEQFF,TGTGCCAGCAGCCAAGATTACCGGGAACACTACAATGAGCAGTTCTTC
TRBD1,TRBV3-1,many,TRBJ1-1,CASSPSLLSGGGNTEAFF,TGTGCCAGCAGCCCCAGCCTCTTATCAGGGGGAGGGAACACTGAAGCTTTCTTT
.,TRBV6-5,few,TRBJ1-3,CASSYSPQGLSGNTIYF,TGTGCCAGCAGTTACTCCCCACAGGGTCTCTCTGGAAACACCATATATTTT
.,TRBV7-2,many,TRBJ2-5,CASSTYQETQYF,TGTGCCAGCAGCACGTACCAAGAGACCCAGTACTTC
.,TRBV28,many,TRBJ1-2,CALQPGDLNYGYTF,TGTGCCTTACAGCCAGGGGATTTGAACTATGGCTACACCTTC
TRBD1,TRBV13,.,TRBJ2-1,CASSLEGQGLSEQFF,TGTGCCAGCAGCTTAGAGGGACAGGGGCTGAGTGAGCAGTTCTTC
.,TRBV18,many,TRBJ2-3,CASSPTQDTQYF,TGTGCCAGCTCACCGACACAAGATACGCAGTATTTT
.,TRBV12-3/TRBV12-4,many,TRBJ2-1,CASSLGRAAGEQFF,TGTGCCAGCAGTCTCGGACGGGCGGCTGGTGAGCAGTTCTTC
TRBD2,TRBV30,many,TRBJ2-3,CAWSVGLAGASDTQYF,TGTGCCTGGAGTGTGGGGTTAGCGGGAGCTTCAGATACGCAGTATTTT
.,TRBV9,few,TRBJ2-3,CASSVAGANTQYF,TGTGCCAGCAGCGTAGCCGGGGCGAACACGCAGTATTTT
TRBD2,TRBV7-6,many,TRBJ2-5,CASSSLAGAGETQYF,TGTGCCAGCAGCTCACTAGCGGGAGCGGGGGAGACCCAGTACTTC
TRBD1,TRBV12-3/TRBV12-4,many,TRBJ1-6,CASSYRDRDSPLHF,TGTGCCAGCAGTTACCGGGACAGGGATTCACCCCTCCACTTT
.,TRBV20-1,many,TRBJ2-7,CSARDGRGLLYEQYF,TGCAGTGCTAGAGACGGGCGGGGGCTCCTCTACGAGCAGTACTTC
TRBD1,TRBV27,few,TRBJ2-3,CASSHRTGVGGTDTQYF,TGTGCCAGCAGCCACCGCACAGGGGTGGGAGGCACAGATACGCAGTATTTT
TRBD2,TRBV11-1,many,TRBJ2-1,CASSLVLAGGFYSYNEQFF,TGTGCCAGCAGCTTAGTGTTAGCGGGAGGGTTCTACTCCTACAATGAGCAGTTCTTC
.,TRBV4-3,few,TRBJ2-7,CASSQDRGLPSSYEQYF,TGCGCCAGCAGCCAAGATCGCGGCCTCCCCAGCTCCTACGAGCAGTACTTC
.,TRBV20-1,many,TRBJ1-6,CSARTRTDHSPLHF,TGCAGTGCTAGAACTAGGACAGACCATTCACCCCTCCACTTT
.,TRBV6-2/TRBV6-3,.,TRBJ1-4,CASSYDRPHSTNEKLFF,TGTGCCAGCAGTTACGACCGTCCCCATTCGACTAATGAAAAACTGTTTTTT
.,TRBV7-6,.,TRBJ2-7,CASSSLERPYEQYF,TGTGCCAGCAGCTCCCTAGAGAGACCCTACGAGCAGTACTTC
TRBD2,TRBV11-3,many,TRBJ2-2,CASRPPASGGAGELFF,TGTGCCAGCAGGCCCCCGGCATCGGGAGGGGCCGGGGAGCTGTTTTTT
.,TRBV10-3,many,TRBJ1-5,CAISTPNSGQPQHF,TGTGCCATCAGTACCCCGAATTCGGGACAGCCCCAGCATTTT
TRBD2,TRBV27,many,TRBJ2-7,CASSSRLATAYEQYF,TGTGCCAGCAGTTCACGACTAGCCACGGCCTACGAGCAGTACTTC
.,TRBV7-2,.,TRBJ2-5,CASSEQGEETQYF,TGTGCCAGCAGTGAGCAGGGCGAGGAGACCCAGTACTTC
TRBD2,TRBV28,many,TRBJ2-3,CASSVTSGITDTQYF,TGTGCCAGCAGTGTTACTAGCGGAATCACAGATACGCAGTATTTT
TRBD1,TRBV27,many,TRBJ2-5,CASSYRTGGEETQYF,TGTGCCAGCAGTTACCGGACAGGGGGTGAGGAGACCCAGTACTTC
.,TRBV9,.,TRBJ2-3,CASSVAPQTTDTQYF,TGTGCCAGCAGCGTAGCGCCCCAGACCACAGATACGCAGTATTTT
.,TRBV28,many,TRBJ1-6,CASSLGLKRWNSPLHF,TGTGCCAGCAGTTTAGGGCTCAAGAGGTGGAATTCACCCCTCCACTTT
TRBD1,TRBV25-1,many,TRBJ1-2,CASSEPQGGNYGYTF,TGTGCCAGCAGTGAGCCCCAGGGGGGGAACTATGGCTACACCTTC